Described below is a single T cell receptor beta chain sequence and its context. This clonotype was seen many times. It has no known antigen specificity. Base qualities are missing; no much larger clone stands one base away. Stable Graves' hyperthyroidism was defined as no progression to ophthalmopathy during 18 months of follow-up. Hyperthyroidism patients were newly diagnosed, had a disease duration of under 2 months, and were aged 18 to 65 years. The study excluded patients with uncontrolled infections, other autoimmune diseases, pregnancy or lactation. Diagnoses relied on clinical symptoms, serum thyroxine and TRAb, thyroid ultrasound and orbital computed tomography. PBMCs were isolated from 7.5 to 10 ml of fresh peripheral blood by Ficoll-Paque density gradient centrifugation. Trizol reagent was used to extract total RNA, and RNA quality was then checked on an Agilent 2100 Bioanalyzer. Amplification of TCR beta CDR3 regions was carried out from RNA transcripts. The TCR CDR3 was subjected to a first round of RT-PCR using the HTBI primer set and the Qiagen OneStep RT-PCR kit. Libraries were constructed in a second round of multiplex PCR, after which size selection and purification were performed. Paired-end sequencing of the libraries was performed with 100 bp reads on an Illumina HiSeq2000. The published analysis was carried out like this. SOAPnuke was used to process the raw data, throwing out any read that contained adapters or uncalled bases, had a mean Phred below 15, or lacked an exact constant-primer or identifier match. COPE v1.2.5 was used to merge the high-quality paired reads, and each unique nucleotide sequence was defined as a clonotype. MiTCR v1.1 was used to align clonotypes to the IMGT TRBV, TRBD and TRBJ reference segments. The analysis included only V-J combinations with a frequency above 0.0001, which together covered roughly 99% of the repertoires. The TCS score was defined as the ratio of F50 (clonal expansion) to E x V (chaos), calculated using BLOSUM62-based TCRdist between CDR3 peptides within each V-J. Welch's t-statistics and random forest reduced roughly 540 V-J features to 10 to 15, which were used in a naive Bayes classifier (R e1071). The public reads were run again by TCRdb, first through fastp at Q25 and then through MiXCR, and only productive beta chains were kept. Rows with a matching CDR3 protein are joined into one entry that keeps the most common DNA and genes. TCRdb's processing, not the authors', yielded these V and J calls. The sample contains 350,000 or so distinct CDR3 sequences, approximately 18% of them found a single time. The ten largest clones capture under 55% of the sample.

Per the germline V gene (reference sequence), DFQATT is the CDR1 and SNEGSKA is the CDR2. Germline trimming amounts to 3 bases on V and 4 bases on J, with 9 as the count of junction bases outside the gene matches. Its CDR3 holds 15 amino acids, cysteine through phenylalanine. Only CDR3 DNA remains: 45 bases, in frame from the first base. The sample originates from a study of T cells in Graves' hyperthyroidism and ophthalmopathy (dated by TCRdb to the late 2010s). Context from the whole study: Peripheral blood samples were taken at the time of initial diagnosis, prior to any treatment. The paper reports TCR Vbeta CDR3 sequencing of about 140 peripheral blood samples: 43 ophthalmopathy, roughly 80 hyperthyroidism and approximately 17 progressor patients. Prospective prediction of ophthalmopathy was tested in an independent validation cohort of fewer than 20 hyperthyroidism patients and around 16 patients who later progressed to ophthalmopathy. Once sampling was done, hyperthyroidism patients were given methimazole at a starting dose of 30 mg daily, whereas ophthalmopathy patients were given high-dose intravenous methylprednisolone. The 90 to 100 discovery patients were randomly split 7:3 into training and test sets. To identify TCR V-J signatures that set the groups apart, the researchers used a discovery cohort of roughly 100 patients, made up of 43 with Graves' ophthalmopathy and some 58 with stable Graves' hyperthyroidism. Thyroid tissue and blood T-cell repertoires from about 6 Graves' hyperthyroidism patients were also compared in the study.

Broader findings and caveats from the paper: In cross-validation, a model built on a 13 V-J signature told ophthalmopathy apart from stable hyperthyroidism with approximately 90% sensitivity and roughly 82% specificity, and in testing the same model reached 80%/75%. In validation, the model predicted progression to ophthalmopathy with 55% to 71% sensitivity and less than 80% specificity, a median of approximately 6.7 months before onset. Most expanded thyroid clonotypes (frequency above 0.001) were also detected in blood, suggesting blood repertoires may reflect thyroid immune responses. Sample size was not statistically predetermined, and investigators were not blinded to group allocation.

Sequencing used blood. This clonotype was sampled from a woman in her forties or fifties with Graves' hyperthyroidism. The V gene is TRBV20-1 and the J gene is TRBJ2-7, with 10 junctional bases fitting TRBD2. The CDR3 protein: CSARPLTSGPYEQYF. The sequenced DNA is TGCAGTGCTAGGCCCCTGACTAGCGGGCCGTACGAGCAGTACTTC.